Given below is one T cell receptor (beta chain) in context. V lost 1 base to trimming and J lost 6 bases; unmatched junction nucleotides: 7. This CDR3 region has 16 residues. CDR1 is SEHNR, CDR2 FQNEAQ, per germline (reference sequence). This entry comes from a study of control samples from healthy donors and cancer patients. Measured with immunoSEQ multiplex PCR; TCRdb has only the in-frame clones, and not every one. The sample contains around 150,000 clones, just under 95% of which appear only once. The chain carries TRBV7-9 and TRBJ1-2, with 11 bases identical to TRBD1. The sample taken for sequencing was blood. The receptor was isolated from a woman aged 35 to 49 in good health. The CDR3, as DNA: TGTGCCAGCAGCTTAGGGACAGGGGGCGATGTTAATGGCTACACCTTC. Amino acid sequence: CASSLGTGGDVNGYTF.